This T cell receptor beta chain came from a study of synovial regulatory T cells in juvenile arthritis. By frequency, this clone is medium-sized. The method was immunoSEQ multiplex PCR; TCRdb's version includes in-frame clones alone and lacks a portion of them. The ten most abundant clones cover approximately 2% of a sample with 9,000 to 10,000 clones. Germline lookup yields CDR1 LGHNA and CDR2 YSLEER. The CDR3 spans 12 residues. The nucleotide record is missing. The chain has TRBV4-3 and TRBJ1-1. The receptor's source is a donor aged 2-30 years with juvenile idiopathic arthritis. Sequencing was done on a sample of Treg cells from blood. The subset denotes: remaining (HLA-DR-negative) circulating blood Treg cells. The CDR3 sequence is CASSFLNTEAFF.